The clone carrying this T cell receptor beta chain has more than one count but fewer than ten. Its specificity is unknown. One entry per CDR3 protein results from TCRdb running MiXCR on the RACE reads. Of around 56,000 distinct CDR3 sequences in the sample, around 10% were seen once. Time point specified: pre-sensitization, week 0. Treatment described: therapeutic diphenylcyclopropenone sensitization with weekly scalp DPC. Total RNA was isolated from unfractionated whole blood. Germline loops: CDR1 KGHSH, CDR2 LQKENI. Trimming left V 5 bases short and J 9 bases short, with 14 bases between. The CDR3 totals 13 residues. The data were taken from a study of human T cells and chemical hapten exposure. Study conclusions and caveats: Counts of TCRs above 1 in 1000 frequency stayed unchanged with DPC sensitization. Patch test score rose with PT1 expanded TCRs, significant at 8, 16, 32, not 4. Significantly greater numbers of large CDR3 similarity clusters came from expanded TCRs than from controls.

This sample comprised whole blood, obtained in connection with sensitization to the hapten diphenylcyclopropenone (DPC). The gene calls are TRBV18 and TRBJ2-1; possible D gene TRBD1, 6 bases. This receptor was identified in a man aged 35-49 years with alopecia areata. Some clones in this sample may be carry-over from other donors' samples. The CDR3 sequence: CASSSARQAEQFF. The CDR3 region has the DNA TGTGCCAGCTCATCCGCAAGACAGGCTGAGCAGTTCTTC.